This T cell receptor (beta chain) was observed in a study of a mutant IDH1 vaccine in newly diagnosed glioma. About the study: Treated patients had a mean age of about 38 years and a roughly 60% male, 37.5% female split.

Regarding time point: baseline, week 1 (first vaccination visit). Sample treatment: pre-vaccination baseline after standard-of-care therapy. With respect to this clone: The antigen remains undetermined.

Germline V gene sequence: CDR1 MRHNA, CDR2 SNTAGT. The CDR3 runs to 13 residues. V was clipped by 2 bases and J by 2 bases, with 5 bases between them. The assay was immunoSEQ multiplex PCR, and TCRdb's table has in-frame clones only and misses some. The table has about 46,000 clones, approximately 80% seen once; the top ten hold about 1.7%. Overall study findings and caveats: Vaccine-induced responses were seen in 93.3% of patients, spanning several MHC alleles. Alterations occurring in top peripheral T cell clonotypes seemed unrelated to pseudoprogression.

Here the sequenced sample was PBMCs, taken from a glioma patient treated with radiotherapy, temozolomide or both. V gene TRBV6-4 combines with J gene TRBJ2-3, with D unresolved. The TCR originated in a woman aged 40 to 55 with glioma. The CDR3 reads CASSDQVTDTQYF. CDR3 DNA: TGTGCCAGCAGTGACCAGGTCACAGATACGCAGTATTTT.